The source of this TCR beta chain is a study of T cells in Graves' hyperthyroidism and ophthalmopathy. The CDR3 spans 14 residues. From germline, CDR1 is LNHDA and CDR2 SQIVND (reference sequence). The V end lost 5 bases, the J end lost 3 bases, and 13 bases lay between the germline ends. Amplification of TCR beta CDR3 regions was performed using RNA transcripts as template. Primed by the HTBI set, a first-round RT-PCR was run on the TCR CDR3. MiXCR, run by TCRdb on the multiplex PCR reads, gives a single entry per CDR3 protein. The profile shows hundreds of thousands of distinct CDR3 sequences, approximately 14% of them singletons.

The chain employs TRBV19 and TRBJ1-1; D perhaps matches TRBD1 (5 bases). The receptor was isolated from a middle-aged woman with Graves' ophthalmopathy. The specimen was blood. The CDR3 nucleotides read TGTGCCAGTAGTTTCAGGGTAGGGTACACTGAAGCTTTCTTT. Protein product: CASSFRVGYTEAFF. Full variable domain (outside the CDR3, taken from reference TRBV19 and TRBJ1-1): DGGITQSPKYLFRKEGQNVTLSCEQNLNHDAMYWYRQDPGQGLRLIYYSQIVNDFQKGDIAEGYSVSREKKESFPLTVTSAQKNPTAFYLCASSFRVGYTEAFFGQGTRLTVV.